These 5 T cell receptor beta chains were sequenced from one sample in a study of cytomegalovirus exposure and HLA in healthy donors. Here immunoSEQ multiplex PCR was the method, and the copy in TCRdb shows in-frame clones only, minus some. The repertoire holds fewer than 150,000 clones, around 90% seen once, with 7.9% in the top ten. The sequenced sample was PBMCs. The receptors originated from a woman between 18 and 29 years old in good health and CMV-seropositive.

The chain employs TRBV18 and TRBJ2-3, with 9 bases fitting TRBD2. The germline gives CDR1 KGHSH, CDR2 LQKENI. The CDR3 covers 14 residues. The ends lost 2 bases at V and 3 bases at J; junction bases unmatched: 0. The CDR3, as DNA: TGTGCCAGCTCACCAAGCGGGGGGACAGATACGCAGTATTTT. Its protein is CASSPSGGTDTQYF.

The chain has TRBV29-1 and TRBJ2-3; maybe TRBD2 (6 bases). V lost 7 bases and J 4 bases, leaving 12 bases between the germline ends. The CDR3 loop spans 12 amino acids. Germline V gene lookup returns CDR1 SQVTM and CDR2 ANQGSEA. The CDR3 DNA follows: TGCAGCGGGCGGGGAGTTGCAGATACGCAGTATTTT. This encodes CSGRGVADTQYF.

The gene calls are TRBV4-2 and TRBJ1-2, with 7 bases fitting TRBD1. This CDR3 comprises 15 residues. After removal of 3 bases from V and 2 bases from J, the junction contained 6 bases not matched to a gene. Germline V gene lookup returns CDR1 LGHNA and CDR2 YNFKEQ. The CDR3 DNA is TGTGCCAGCAGCCATCGGGCAGGGGGAAACTATGGCTACACCTTC. Translated, it gives CASSHRAGGNYGYTF.

The V and J genes are TRBV5-4 and TRBJ1-1; D may be TRBD1 (5 bases). The CDR3 is made up of 16 amino acids. Germline CDR1 is SGHNT and CDR2 is YYREEE (reference sequence). Trimming took off 4 bases at V and 2 bases at J, with 18 bases between the two ends. DNA of the CDR3: TGTGCCAGCAGCCCTTCCGCCGACAGCACTAACACTGAAGCTTTCTTT. Translating it yields CASSPSADSTNTEAFF. Complete variable domain (other parts from reference TRBV5-4 and TRBJ1-1): ETGVTQSPTHLIKTRGQQVTLRCSSQSGHNTVSWYQQALGQGPQFIFQYYREEENGRGNFPPRFSGLQFPNYSSELNVNALELDDSALYLCASSPSADSTNTEAFFGQGTRLTVV.

The V and J genes are TRBV7-2 and TRBJ2-7, with 7 nucleotides matching TRBD1. Trimming cost V 4 bases and J 0 bases; bases outside gene matches: 6. The CDR3 runs 15 residues. The V gene's germline CDR1 is SGHTA and CDR2 FQGNSA. CDR3 in amino acids: CASSSRRTGSYEQYF. Written as DNA, the CDR3 is TGTGCCAGCAGCTCCCGAAGGACAGGCTCCTACGAGCAGTACTTC. The whole variable domain, remainder taken from reference TRBV7-2 and TRBJ2-7, is GAGVSQSPSNKVTEKGKDVELRCDPISGHTALYWYRQSLGQGLEFLIYFQGNSAPDKSGLPSDRFSAERTGGSVSTLTIQRTQQEDSAVYLCASSSRRTGSYEQYFGPGTRLTVT.